This T cell receptor (beta chain) came from a study of OX40 agonist ivuxolimab in advanced cancers. Study as a whole: Ivuxolimab, an antibody that agonizes OX40 (CD134), was administered to the patients. Participants could have had prior anti-PD-1, anti-PD-L1 or anti-CTLA-4 therapy, and approximately 40% had some.

This clone showed up just a few times. There are 15 residues in the CDR3. From germline, CDR1 is KGHSH and CDR2 LQKENI. V shed 3 bases, J shed 3 bases, and the junction held 8 bases outside the gene matches. With baseline, cycle 4 day 1, and cycle 7 day 1 as timepoints, blood was sampled. Clones were read by immunoSEQ multiplex PCR, and TCRdb kept only the in-frame ones, dropping some. The repertoire holds roughly 69,000 clones, less than 95% seen once, with roughly 1% in the top ten. The source material was CD4+ or CD8+ T cells sorted from blood, sampled in a trial of the OX40 agonist ivuxolimab. This chain links TRBV18 with TRBJ2-7; 7 nucleotides match TRBD2. The origin of this receptor is an adult with an advanced solid tumor such as melanoma, head and neck, liver or kidney cancer. The CDR3 DNA sequence: TGTGCCAGCTCACCTGGAGCGGGGCGAGACTACGAGCAGTACTTC. Residues: CASSPGAGRDYEQYF. The full variable domain, in which reference TRBV18 and TRBJ2-7 provide the parts outside the CDR3, is NAGVMQNPRHLVRRRGQEARLRCSPMKGHSHVYWYRQLPEEGLKFMVYLQKENIIDESGMPKERFSAEFPKEGPSILRIQQVVRGDSAAYFCASSPGAGRDYEQYFGPGTRLTVT.